This T cell receptor (beta chain) emerged from a study of glioma-infiltrating T cells after dendritic cell vaccination. Looking at the study overall: Dendritic cells derived from monocytes and pulsed with autologous tumor lysate formed the vaccine. Patients received three intradermal dendritic cell vaccine injections at biweekly intervals.

Broader study findings: Higher TCR clonality did not directly relate to longer survival.

Produced via immunoSEQ multiplex PCR; TCRdb's table is partial and in-frame only. The sample carries over 55,000 clones, 81% recorded once. PBMC were collected before vaccination, two weeks after the third vaccination, and at progression. The CDR3 loop spans 15 amino acids. Germline values: CDR1 SGDLS, CDR2 YYNGEE. Trimming shortened V by 0 bases and J by 0 bases, and 7 bases separated the two germline ends. To note about this clone: Its specificity is unknown.

The chain combines TRBV9 with TRBJ2-1; tentative D call: TRBD1 (6 bases). This receptor was taken from a human donor with glioblastoma. Sequenced here: blood, sampled before dendritic cell vaccination. Written as DNA, the CDR3 is TGTGCCAGCAGCGTAGGGGGGCTCTCCTACAATGAGCAGTTCTTC. This codes for CASSVGGLSYNEQFF.